The source of this T cell receptor beta chain is a study of response to subunit inactivated influenza vaccine. Trimming removed 0 bases at V and 3 bases at J, with 12 bases between. This CDR3 has 16 amino acids. Germline CDR1 SGDLS, CDR2 YYNGEE. This clonotype has just a few counts. MiXCR was run by TCRdb on the RT-PCR reads, yielding one entry per CDR3 protein. The sample lists roughly 550,000 distinct CDR3 sequences, 20% to 25% occurring once. This sample was shared with a second study, whose subject was T cells expressing NK-cell markers. That source adds: cDNA encoding TCR beta was synthesized via 5'RACE template switching incorporating UMIs. Investigators obtained TCR beta repertoires from sorted CD3+CD56+NKG2C+, CD3+CD56+NKG2C- and CD3+CD56-NKG2C+ T cells.

The TCR comes from a man aged 50 or older who received an inactivated influenza vaccine. The source was CD4+ T cells sorted from PBMCs, collected approximately 13 days after vaccination. V and J are TRBV9 and TRBJ2-2; no definite D call. CDR3 in DNA: TGTGCCAGCAGCGTAGCTCCTAGTCCGGACACCGGGGAGCTGTTTTTT. It translates to CASSVAPSPDTGELFF. The full variable domain, its missing parts supplied by reference TRBV9 and TRBJ2-2, is DSGVTQTPKHLITATGQRVTLRCSPRSGDLSVYWYQQSLDQGLQFLIQYYNGEERAKGNILERFSAQQFPDLHSELNLSSLELGDSALYFCASSVAPSPDTGELFFGEGSRLTVL.